Below, 15 T cell receptor beta chains from the same sample are listed, as sequenced in a study of T-cell memory formation after mild COVID-19. TCRdb ran MiXCR on the 5' RACE reads and lists one entry per CDR3 protein. The table has about 500,000 distinct CDR3 sequences, approximately 20% seen once. The specimen was PBMCs or a T cell subset sorted from them (not recorded which). The receptors shown here come from an adult woman who had mild COVID-19 (a few samples of this study predate the infection). Cell type and time point are not known.

This clonotype has only a few counts. The chain uses TRBV4-1 and TRBJ2-3; 11 nucleotides agree with TRBD2. The CDR3 consists of 16 residues. Germline V gene lookup returns CDR1 MGHRA and CDR2 YSYEKL. J was trimmed by 4 bases and V by 5 bases; bases with no gene match: 8. The CDR3, as DNA: TGCGCCAGCAGCGCATTGACTAGCGGGAATTCAGATACGCAGTATTTT. Amino acids: CASSALTSGNSDTQYF.

There are a few counts of this clonotype. V and J are TRBV7-2 and TRBJ2-6, with D possibly being TRBD1 (5 bases). Germline CDR1 SGHTA, CDR2 FQGNSA. The ends were cut back, 6 bases at V and 3 bases at J, with 9 bases in the middle. This CDR3 comprises 14 residues. CDR3 sequence (DNA): TGTGCCAGCAGGATGGGGCGTGGGGCCAACGTCCTGACTTTC. Protein: CASRMGRGANVLTF.

A few counts support this clonotype. This sequence joins TRBV5-6 and TRBJ2-4; D not certain. In germline, CDR1 is SGHDT, CDR2 YYEEEE. There are 14 residues in the CDR3. V shed 0 bases and J shed 0 bases, with 4 bases lying between them. The CDR3 DNA reads TGTGCCAGCAGCTTGGTTCTAGCCAAAAACATTCAGTACTTC. This sequence encodes CASSLVLAKNIQYF. Filled out from reference TRBV5-6 and TRBJ2-4, the complete variable domain reads DAGVTQSPTHLIKTRGQQVTLRCSPKSGHDTVSWYQQALGQGPQFIFQYYEEEERQRGNFPDRFSGHQFPNYSSELNVNALLLGDSALYLCASSLVLAKNIQYFGAGTRLSVL.

This clonotype was seen only a few times. The chain links TRBV14 to TRBJ2-7; the match to TRBD1 covers 10 bases. The CDR3 sequence is 16 residues long. V shed 0 bases, J shed 6 bases, and the junction held 8 bases outside the gene matches. Germline-derived CDR1 and CDR2 are SGHDN and FVKESK. The CDR3 spells CASSQDLGTGVVEQYF. CDR3 nucleotide sequence: TGTGCCAGCAGCCAAGATTTAGGGACAGGGGTCGTCGAGCAGTACTTC.

This clonotype came up a few times. The V gene is TRBV30, the J gene TRBJ2-7; tentatively, D is TRBD2 (6 bases). The CDR3 consists of 15 residues. Germline values: CDR1 GTSNPN, CDR2 SVGIG (reference sequence). V was trimmed by 0 bases and J by 2 bases, leaving 14 bases between them. Here the CDR3 reads CAWSVRLRLAYEQYF. The DNA of the CDR3 is TGTGCCTGGAGTGTACGTCTCCGACTAGCCTACGAGCAGTACTTC.

This clonotype was detected only a few times. This chain links TRBV29-1 with TRBJ1-1; D is possibly TRBD1 (5 bases). Germline CDR1 and CDR2: SQVTM and ANQGSEA. Trimming left V 0 bases short and J 4 bases short, with 6 bases between. CDR3 length: 12 amino acids. The CDR3 DNA reads TGCAGCGTTGAAGACCAGGGCACTGAAGCTTTCTTT. It specifies CSVEDQGTEAFF.

This clonotype was seen only a few times. The V gene is TRBV20-1, the J gene TRBJ2-1; D remains unclear. The germline gives CDR1 DFQATT, CDR2 SNEGSKA (reference sequence). The V and J ends lost 3 bases and 6 bases respectively, with 6 bases between them. This CDR3 has 11 residues. CDR3 residues: CSASQSNEQFF. CDR3 nucleotide sequence: TGCAGTGCTAGTCAGAGCAATGAGCAGTTCTTC.

The gene calls are TRBV6-5 and TRBJ2-1, with D uncertain. The CDR3 contains 16 residues. The germline gives CDR1 MNHEY, CDR2 SVGAGI. With 0 bases removed from V and 7 bases from J, the gap between germline ends came to 16 bases. CDR3: CASSYSSKEFRNEQFF. The CDR3 DNA sequence: TGTGCCAGCAGTTACTCGAGTAAGGAGTTTCGGAATGAGCAGTTCTTC.

The chain links TRBV19 to TRBJ2-1, with TRBD2 identical over 7 bases. Looked up from germline, CDR1 is LNHDA and CDR2 is SQIVND (reference sequence). The CDR3 is 16 residues long. Losses at the gene ends were 4 bases for V and 3 bases for J; bases not matched to a gene: 9. The CDR3 region is CASSTARGSGYNEQFF. CDR3 DNA: TGTGCCAGTAGTACCGCACGCGGGAGTGGCTACAATGAGCAGTTCTTC.

This chain links TRBV11-2 with TRBJ2-1; D gene unclear. Germline V gives CDR1 SGHAT, CDR2 FQNNGV. The CDR3 contains 16 residues. Trimming cost V 0 bases and J 4 bases, with 13 bases left between them. This chain's CDR3 is CASSLDTTPLYNEQFF. In DNA form, the CDR3 reads TGTGCCAGCAGCTTAGATACTACCCCCCTTTACAATGAGCAGTTCTTC.

The table lists this clonotype with many counts. The chain links TRBV7-3 to TRBJ2-1; perhaps TRBD1 as D (6 bases). Germline CDR1 is SGHTA and CDR2 is FQGTGA. V lost 2 bases to trimming and J lost 6 bases, with 11 bases between them. There are 14 residues in the CDR3. CDR3 bases: TGTGCCAGCAGCTTAGGGGGCCCACCCAATGAGCAGTTCTTC. This translates into CASSLGGPPNEQFF.

This clonotype was seen more than once but under ten times. This sequence joins TRBV7-9 and TRBJ2-1, with D possibly being TRBD2 (6 bases). The germline gives CDR1 SEHNR, CDR2 FQNEAQ (reference sequence). Trimming cost V 11 bases and J 2 bases, with 19 bases left between them. The CDR3 runs to 15 residues. CDR3 sequence (DNA): TGTGCCCGAGGCGGGGCCGGAGACCCCTACAATGAGCAGTTCTTC. It codes for CARGGAGDPYNEQFF. Filled out from reference TRBV7-9 and TRBJ2-1, the complete variable domain reads DTGVSQNPRHKITKRGQNVTFRCDPISEHNRLYWYRQTLGQGPEFLTYFQNEAQLEKSRLLSDRFSAERPKGSFSTLEIQRTEQGDSAMYLCARGGAGDPYNEQFFGPGTRLTVL.

This chain connects TRBV5-1 to TRBJ2-7; 7 nucleotides agree with TRBD2. The germline CDR1 and CDR2 sequences are SGHRS and YFSETQ. J gave up 3 bases and V 5 bases, and 17 bases lay outside the gene matches. This CDR3 comprises 17 residues. The CDR3 reads CASSRGSGTRLIYEQYF. CDR3 nucleotide sequence: TGCGCCAGCAGTCGGGGGAGCGGGACCCGCCTCATCTACGAGCAGTACTTC.

This chain links TRBV12-3 or TRBV12-4 with TRBJ1-3; D gene unclear. The V gene lost 6 bases and the J gene lost 8 bases, with 8 bases spanning the gap. The CDR3 consists of 11 residues. The CDR3 spells CASRGEDTIYF. The CDR3 region has the DNA TGTGCCAGCAGGGGTGAGGACACCATATATTTT.

This clonotype was seen a handful of times. The V and J genes are TRBV5-5 and TRBJ1-2; D is unresolved. Germline lookup yields CDR1 SGHKS and CDR2 YYEKEE (reference sequence). There are 12 residues in the CDR3. The V gene lost 0 bases and the J gene lost 6 bases, with 6 bases spanning the gap. The CDR3 region is CASSLAVNGYTF. CDR3 DNA sequence: TGTGCCAGCAGCTTGGCGGTCAATGGCTACACCTTC.